A single sample is the source of the 29 T cell receptor beta chains below, sequenced in a study of shared clonotypes between healthy human individuals. Here immunoSEQ multiplex PCR was the method, and the copy in TCRdb shows in-frame clones only, minus some. The sample has nearly 2 million clones, about 95% seen once. CD45RO-negative cells were positively selected for CCR7, leaving out terminally differentiated effector memory CD45RA+ cells. The sequenced sample consisted of naive CD8+ T cells sorted from blood. The receptor source for this set is a man younger than 35 in good health.

This clone is a singleton in its sample. The chain has TRBV4-1 and TRBJ2-1; 11 bases are shared with TRBD2. The CDR3 covers 15 residues. With 3 bases clipped from V and 8 bases from J, the junction kept 6 bases outside the gene matches. Germline V gene lookup returns CDR1 MGHRA and CDR2 YSYEKL. CDR3: CASSHTLAGVDEQFF. CDR3 in DNA: TGCGCCAGCAGCCACACACTAGCGGGAGTTGATGAGCAGTTCTTC.

The chain links TRBV28 to TRBJ2-3; 9 nucleotides align to TRBD1. The CDR3 loop spans 15 amino acids. Unmatched junction bases numbered 11, after V lost 10 bases and J lost 3 bases. Germline V gives CDR1 MDHEN, CDR2 SYDVKM. Here the CDR3 DNA reads TGTGCCACCCTCACAGGGGGCCTGGGAACAGATACGCAGTATTTT. It encodes CATLTGGLGTDTQYF.

The chain couples TRBV7-9 to TRBJ2-5, with a tentative D call TRBD2 (5 bases). Trimming shortened V by 3 bases and J by 5 bases, and 10 bases separated the two germline ends. The CDR3 is 13 residues long. Looked up from germline, CDR1 is SEHNR and CDR2 is FQNEAQ (reference sequence). The CDR3 region is CASSFVAGETQYF. DNA for the CDR3: TGTGCCAGCAGCTTCGTGGCGGGTGAGACCCAGTACTTC.

The rearrangement links TRBV2 to TRBJ1-4; 10 nucleotides line up with TRBD1. J lost 6 bases, V lost 2 bases, and 3 bases had no gene match. The germline V gene has CDR1 SNHLY and CDR2 FYNNEI. The CDR3 covers 15 residues. CDR3 DNA sequence: TGTGCCAGCAGTGAATACGGGACAGGGGATGAAAAACTGTTTTTT. Its translation: CASSEYGTGDEKLFF.

V gene TRBV4-3 combines with J gene TRBJ2-7, with D possibly TRBD2 on 6 matching bases. Germline CDR1 LGHNA, CDR2 YSLEER. The V end was cut by 5 bases, the J end by 1 base, with 12 bases between. CDR3 size: 14 residues. The CDR3 here is CASSSGLPSYEQYF. The CDR3, as DNA: TGCGCCAGCAGCTCGGGACTTCCGTCCTACGAGCAGTACTTC.

As to this clone: This same CDR3 is encoded by further DNA sequences in the sample. The chain is built from TRBV11-2 and TRBJ2-1, with 9 bases aligning to TRBD2. Germline V gives CDR1 SGHAT, CDR2 FQNNGV. V lost 5 bases, J lost 3 bases, and 5 bases stayed unmatched. The CDR3 runs 15 residues. The CDR3 loop is CASSLLAGVYNEQFF. CDR3 DNA: TGTGCCAGCAGCCTCTTAGCGGGGGTCTACAATGAGCAGTTCTTC.

J is TRBJ2-1 and V is TRBV29-1; D gene uncertain. Germline V CDR1 and CDR2: SQVTM, ANQGSEA. Trimming removed 4 bases at V and 0 bases at J, with 10 bases between. The length of the CDR3 is 14 residues. The CDR3 DNA is TGCAGCGTTGTAAACCTATTCTCCTACAATGAGCAGTTCTTC. This codes for CSVVNLFSYNEQFF.

The J gene is TRBJ1-2, the V gene TRBV6-1; D unclear. The CDR3 totals 13 residues. CDR1 MNHNS and CDR2 SASEGT come from the germline V gene. Trimming stripped 8 bases from V and 6 bases from J, with 16 bases between. The CDR3, as DNA: TGTGCCAGCCGTATTATCTCCGAGGATGGCTACACCTTC. Protein product: CASRIISEDGYTF.

J is TRBJ2-7 and V is TRBV5-6; unclear D gene. The CDR3 contains 13 residues. The germline CDR1 and CDR2 sequences are SGHDT and YYEEEE. V gave up 0 bases and J gave up 5 bases, with 9 bases separating them. CDR3 sequence (DNA): TGTGCCAGCAGCTTGGGACACCCTAACGAGCAGTACTTC. It translates to CASSLGHPNEQYF.

This clone occurred once. The chain employs TRBV4-1 and TRBJ2-5; 7 nucleotides align to TRBD2. The CDR3 contains 15 residues. V lost 4 bases, J lost 4 bases, and 9 bases stayed unmatched. Germline V gene sequence: CDR1 MGHRA, CDR2 YSYEKL. As DNA, the CDR3 is TGCGCCAGCAGCCGAGGCCAAGGGGAGGGAGAGACCCAGTACTTC. It yields the protein CASSRGQGEGETQYF.

As to this clone: This CDR3 is also generated by other DNA sequences in the sample. V usage is TRBV5-1 and J usage is TRBJ2-2, with no clear D. Germline CDR1 is SGHRS and CDR2 is YFSETQ. The ends were cut back, 4 bases at V and 5 bases at J, with 9 bases in the middle. The CDR3 sequence is 13 residues long. CDR3 sequence (DNA): TGCGCCAGCAGCCTCGGTGGGACCGGGGAGCTGTTTTTT. It translates to CASSLGGTGELFF.

The chain recombines TRBV27 with TRBJ2-1, with D possibly being TRBD2 (6 bases). With 2 bases removed from V and 2 bases from J, the gap between germline ends came to 16 bases. This CDR3 region has 17 residues. Germline values: CDR1 MNHEY, CDR2 SMNVEV (reference sequence). The CDR3 loop is CASSLRRLETPYNEQFF. The CDR3 nucleotides are TGTGCCAGCAGTTTACGCAGACTAGAAACTCCCTACAATGAGCAGTTCTTC.

To note about this clone: This sample includes further DNA sequences coding for the same CDR3. This chain connects TRBV11-2 to TRBJ2-7; D possibly uses TRBD1 or TRBD2 (5 bases each). Trimming removed 5 bases at V and 2 bases at J, with 16 bases between. The CDR3 sequence is 15 residues long. Germline assignment: CDR1 SGHAT and CDR2 FQNNGV. CDR3 coding DNA: TGTGCCAGCAGCCTGGGACGAGATAGGGCCTACGAGCAGTACTTC. Its protein is CASSLGRDRAYEQYF.

V usage is TRBV28 and J usage is TRBJ2-5, with TRBD2 as a possible D gene (6 bases). Trimming stripped 5 bases from V and 5 bases from J, with 15 bases between. This CDR3 spans 14 amino acids. Per germline, CDR1 MDHEN and CDR2 SYDVKM. CDR3 amino acids: CASSPRWGEETQYF. The CDR3 region has the DNA TGTGCCAGCAGTCCCCGGTGGGGGGAGGAGACCCAGTACTTC.

Worth noting for this clone: Other nucleotide sequences from this sample produce the same CDR3. The chain combines TRBV13 with TRBJ2-7; D not certain. In germline, CDR1 is PRHDT, CDR2 FYEKMQ (reference sequence). The CDR3 has 12 residues. The germline V and J ends were trimmed by 0 bases and 6 bases, with 6 bases remaining between them. The CDR3: CASSLGGGEQYF. As DNA, the CDR3 is TGTGCCAGCAGCTTAGGAGGCGGCGAGCAGTACTTC.

This chain joins TRBV6-5 and TRBJ1-4, with TRBD1 as a possible D gene (5 bases). CDR3 length: 15 residues. The germline V and J ends were trimmed by 5 bases and 2 bases, with 12 bases remaining between them. The germline V gene has CDR1 MNHEY and CDR2 SVGAGI. DNA for the CDR3: TGTGCCAGCAGTCGACACAGGTTCACTAATGAAAAACTGTTTTTT. Its translation: CASSRHRFTNEKLFF.

The genes are TRBV2 and TRBJ1-3, with D perhaps TRBD1 (6 bases). Trimming cost V 6 bases and J 10 bases, with 25 bases left between them. The CDR3 loop spans 16 amino acids. The germline gives CDR1 SNHLY, CDR2 FYNNEI. The CDR3 DNA reads TGTGCCAGCAGAGCTACTCAGGGGTCCCCCCAACGGACCATATATTTT. This sequence encodes CASRATQGSPQRTIYF.

The chain carries TRBV7-9 and TRBJ1-1; 8 bases are shared with TRBD1. The CDR3 is 16 amino acids. The germline V gene has CDR1 SEHNR and CDR2 FQNEAQ (reference sequence). The ends lost 6 bases at V and 3 bases at J; junction bases unmatched: 12. The CDR3 region has the DNA TGTGCCAGCAGACCCAGGGGGCGCCGACAGGACACTGAAGCTTTCTTT. Its protein is CASRPRGRRQDTEAFF. Together with reference TRBV7-9 and TRBJ1-1, the CDR3 gives the full variable domain: DTGVSQNPRHKITKRGQNVTFRCDPISEHNRLYWYRQTLGQGPEFLTYFQNEAQLEKSRLLSDRFSAERPKGSFSTLEIQRTEQGDSAMYLCASRPRGRRQDTEAFFGQGTRLTVV.

V is TRBV5-1 and J is TRBJ2-7; D is perhaps TRBD1 (6 bases). Germline V gives CDR1 SGHRS, CDR2 YFSETQ. This CDR3 comprises 15 residues. The V gene lost 0 bases and the J gene lost 2 bases, with 12 bases spanning the gap. The CDR3 region has the DNA TGCGCCAGCAGCTTGGAAGCAGGGGAGACCTACGAGCAGTACTTC. It encodes CASSLEAGETYEQYF.

This rearrangement joins TRBV7-8 to TRBJ1-4; 9 nucleotides agree with TRBD1. The CDR3 is made up of 14 amino acids. Germline loops: CDR1 SGHVS, CDR2 FQNEAQ. Losses at the gene ends were 1 base for V and 7 bases for J; bases not matched to a gene: 1. The CDR3 sequence is CASSLGGQGEKLFF. The CDR3 nucleotides are TGTGCCAGCAGCTTAGGGGGACAGGGTGAAAAACTGTTTTTT.

The DNA for the CDR3 is TGTGCCAGCAGTTACCAGGGGGCGGGCACCGGGGAGCTGTTTTTT. Translated, it gives CASSYQGAGTGELFF. This chain connects TRBV5-6 to TRBJ2-2; 8 nucleotides agree with TRBD1. From germline, CDR1 is SGHDT and CDR2 YYEEEE. V shed 5 bases and J 4 bases; nucleotides not matched to a gene: 7. The CDR3 is 15 residues long.

The rearrangement joins TRBV5-6 to TRBJ1-1, with D unresolved. V was cut by 0 bases and J by 7 bases, with 16 bases left in between. CDR3 length equals 15 residues. Germline assignment: CDR1 SGHDT and CDR2 YYEEEE. The CDR3 bases are TGTGCCAGCAGCTTGGTTCGGGTTCCACTGGATGAAGCTTTCTTT. Translating it yields CASSLVRVPLDEAFF.

The genes are TRBV5-1 and TRBJ2-3; D is possibly TRBD1 or TRBD2 (5 bases each). CDR1 is SGHRS and CDR2 is YFSETQ in the germline V gene. The CDR3 consists of 15 residues. V dropped 4 bases and J dropped 4 bases, with 16 bases sitting between them. The CDR3 sequence is CASSGGPMTADTQYF. DNA of the CDR3: TGCGCCAGCAGCGGGGGACCCATGACTGCAGATACGCAGTATTTT.

As for this clone: The sample holds other DNA sequences that translate to the same CDR3. This rearrangement joins TRBV11-2 to TRBJ2-7; 7 bases agree with TRBD1. Germline loops: CDR1 SGHAT, CDR2 FQNNGV. Trimming cost V 5 bases and J 4 bases; bases outside gene matches: 8. The CDR3 loop spans 14 amino acids. CDR3 bases: TGTGCCAGCAGCCCCCGCGACAGGGAATACGAGCAGTACTTC. Protein product: CASSPRDREYEQYF.

The J gene is TRBJ1-1, the V gene TRBV6-5; unclear D gene. The V end was cut by 2 bases, the J end by 3 bases, with 10 bases between. The germline CDR1 and CDR2 sequences are MNHEY and SVGAGI. The CDR3 is 14 residues long. CDR3 in amino acids: CASSYGRPDTEAFF. In DNA form, the CDR3 reads TGTGCCAGCAGTTACGGACGGCCAGACACTGAAGCTTTCTTT.

V and J are TRBV7-2 and TRBJ2-3, with 9 bases fitting TRBD1. With 5 bases clipped from V and 1 base from J, the junction kept 7 bases outside the gene matches. The CDR3 length is 16 residues. CDR1 is SGHTA and CDR2 is FQGNSA in the germline V gene. The CDR3 spells CASSIWTGDGTDTQYF. Here the CDR3 DNA reads TGTGCCAGCAGCATCTGGACAGGGGACGGCACAGATACGCAGTATTTT.

CDR3 residues: CATSKEGGINEQYF. Written as DNA, the CDR3 is TGTGCCACCAGCAAAGAGGGCGGGATAAACGAGCAGTACTTC. The chain employs TRBV15 and TRBJ2-7, with D possibly being TRBD2 (6 bases). V lost 4 bases to trimming and J lost 5 bases, with 15 bases between them. Germline-derived CDR1 and CDR2 are LNHNV and YYDKDF (reference sequence). This CDR3 is 14 amino acids long.

The chain joins TRBV4-1 to TRBJ2-7, with D possibly TRBD1 on 6 matching bases. The length of the CDR3 is 14 residues. Between the trimmed V and J ends, which lost 1 base and 5 bases, there was a span of 12 bases. Germline V gene data show CDR1 as MGHRA and CDR2 as YSYEKL. CDR3 amino acids: CASSQVQGPHEQYF. In DNA, the CDR3 is TGCGCCAGCAGCCAAGTACAGGGCCCCCACGAGCAGTACTTC.

This chain uses TRBV2 with TRBJ1-2, with 9 positions matching TRBD1. This CDR3 region has 14 residues. Germline CDR1 SNHLY, CDR2 FYNNEI. J lost 8 bases, V lost 5 bases, and 9 bases had no gene match. The CDR3 region is CASSPTGGAEGYTF. The CDR3 DNA follows: TGTGCCAGCAGTCCTACAGGGGGCGCGGAGGGCTACACCTTC.